A single sample gave rise to the 13 T cell receptor beta chains below, sequenced in a study of CD8+CD57+ T cells in acquired aplastic anemia. Patients chosen for sequencing had shown CD8+CD57+ cell expansion by flow cytometry. TCR beta VDJ and CDR3 were profiled, and genomic DNA was the template. TCRdb re-analysed the reads in MiXCR, keeping a single row per CDR3 protein. The table shows fewer than 300,000 distinct CDR3 sequences, with approximately 80% occurring only once. Material for sequencing was sorted CD4+, CD8+, or CD8+CD57+ T cells (not recorded which) from PBMCs. These receptors came from a human donor with aplastic anemia.

With respect to this clonotype: The germline gene is not matched at one end of the junction; a read error may be the cause. The chain joins TRBV7-9 to TRBJ2-5, with 10 nucleotides matching TRBD2. The CDR3 sequence is 14 residues long. Per the germline V gene, CDR1 is SEHNR and CDR2 is FQNEAQ (reference sequence). The CDR3 spells CASSLAQAGGSAWF. The CDR3 DNA reads TGTGCCAGCAGCTTAGCCCAAGCGGGAGGGTCGGCCTGGTTC.

The rearrangement joins TRBV11-3 to TRBJ2-3; the D gene is possibly TRBD1 (5 bases). Germline V CDR1 and CDR2: SGHNT, YENEEA. The V end was cut by 2 bases, the J end by 7 bases, with 10 bases between. The CDR3 has 13 residues. The CDR3 loop is CASSLSGIHTQYF. The DNA of the CDR3 is TGTGCCAGCAGCTTATCAGGGATTCATACGCAGTATTTT. The full variable domain, in which reference TRBV11-3 and TRBJ2-3 provide the parts outside the CDR3, is EAGVVQSPRYKIIEKKQPVAFWCNPISGHNTLYWYLQNLGQGPELLIRYENEEAVDDSQLPKDRFSAERLKGVDSTLKIQPAELGDSAVYLCASSLSGIHTQYFGPGTRLTVL.

In the case of this clonotype: A junction boundary mismatches the germline segment, possibly from a read error. The J gene is TRBJ2-3, the V gene TRBV5-4; 7 bases are a match to TRBD2. CDR1 SGHNT and CDR2 YYREEE come from the germline V gene (reference sequence). CDR3 length equals 15 residues. The DNA for the CDR3 is TGTGCCGGCAGCTTTACTGGCGGGGGACCAGATACGCAGTATTTT. This sequence encodes CAGSFTGGGPDTQYF.

This chain connects TRBV7-1 to TRBJ2-7; TRBD1 matches at 7 bases. TRBV7-1 is flagged as an ORF with uncertain function. Unmatched junction bases numbered 6, after V lost 7 bases and J lost 0 bases. This CDR3 is 14 amino acids long. The CDR3 protein is CASTTGASSYEQYF. The DNA of the CDR3 is TGTGCCAGCACAACAGGGGCGAGCTCCTACGAGCAGTACTTC.

The V gene is TRBV11-2, the J gene TRBJ2-1; no firm D call. Germline CDR1 reads SGHAT; CDR2 reads FQNNGV. V was cut by 5 bases and J by 2 bases, with 13 bases left in between. This CDR3 is built from 15 residues. The CDR3 protein is CASSIAVRAYNEQFF. In DNA, the CDR3 is TGTGCCAGCAGCATAGCTGTCAGAGCCTACAATGAGCAGTTCTTC. The whole variable domain, remainder taken from reference TRBV11-2 and TRBJ2-1, is EAGVAQSPRYKIIEKRQSVAFWCNPISGHATLYWYQQILGQGPKLLIQFQNNGVVDDSQLPKDRFSAERLKGVDSTLKIQPAKLEDSAVYLCASSIAVRAYNEQFFGPGTRLTVL.

This clonotype was seen only once. The CDR3 sequence: CASSQDRGFSYEQFF. CDR3 DNA: TGCGCCAGCAGCCAAGACAGGGGATTCTCCTACGAGCAGTTCTTC. The V call is TRBV4-3, the J call TRBJ2-1; the D gene is possibly TRBD1 (6 bases). The V gene lost 0 bases and the J gene lost 10 bases, with 16 bases spanning the gap. Germline assignment: CDR1 LGHNA and CDR2 YSLEER. The CDR3 is made up of 15 amino acids.

About this clonotype: This CDR3 is missing its conserved last phenylalanine or tryptophan, likely due to a read error. The DNA is left out, because the CDR3 cannot be placed on it with certainty; the CDR3 is given as TCRdb lists it. The genes are TRBV2 and TRBJ2-1; the table assigns TRBD2, which was not confirmed against the DNA. Both ends counted, the CDR3 spans 16 residues. Germline lookup yields CDR1 SNHLY and CDR2 FYNNEI. This CDR3 reads CASSHQRSGGSDEQVS.

This chain joins TRBV7-4 and TRBJ2-1, with D tentatively TRBD1 (7 bases). CDR1 and CDR2 from the germline V gene are SGHVT and SQSDAQ. V lost 5 bases, J lost 8 bases, and 22 bases lay in between. This CDR3 has 16 amino acids. The CDR3 loop is CASSQGGGKDEDEQFF. CDR3 sequence (DNA): TGTGCCAGCAGCCAGGGGGGCGGAAAGGATGAGGATGAGCAGTTCTTC.

This rearrangement joins TRBV7-8 to TRBJ2-3; unclear D gene. The ends were cut back, 5 bases at V and 6 bases at J, with 15 bases in the middle. The CDR3 runs to 14 residues. The germline CDR1 and CDR2 sequences are SGHVS and FQNEAQ. The CDR3 sequence: CASSPPPRPDTQYF. In DNA, the CDR3 is TGTGCCAGCAGCCCCCCCCCCCGGCCCGATACGCAGTATTTT.

This clonotype was detected only once. The gene calls are TRBV2 and TRBJ2-7, with 9 bases aligning to TRBD2. Germline CDR1 and CDR2: SNHLY and FYNNEI. This CDR3 has 17 amino acids. J was trimmed by 2 bases and V by 8 bases; bases with no gene match: 16. CDR3 loop: CASGHEPKTSGAYEQYF. The DNA for the CDR3 is TGTGCCAGCGGGCACGAACCCAAGACTAGCGGAGCCTACGAGCAGTACTTC.

As regards this clonotype: In this CDR3 the conserved last residue, phenylalanine or tryptophan, is missing, so a read error is likely. The limits of the CDR3 on the DNA are not certain, so only TCRdb's listed CDR3 is given. The chain recombines TRBV9 with TRBJ2-1; TRBD1 reflects the table's D call only, with no check against the DNA. From germline, CDR1 is SGDLS and CDR2 YYNGEE. The CDR3 adds up to 13 amino acids, both ends counted. CDR3 region: CASSQDRAGGQPL.

The chain recombines TRBV5-1 with TRBJ2-3; a weak D match, TRBD1 (6 bases). The CDR3 sequence is 16 residues long. Trimming pared 1 base from V and 6 bases from J, leaving 18 bases between. The V gene's germline CDR1 is SGHRS and CDR2 YFSETQ. CDR3 in DNA: TGCGCCAGCAGCTTGTCATTAGGGGGATTTTTGGATACGCAGTATTTT. Amino acids: CASSLSLGGFLDTQYF.

This clonotype was seen more than once but under ten times. V usage is TRBV7-9 and J usage is TRBJ2-1, with 14 bases that match TRBD2. The CDR3 contains 16 residues. Germline assignment: CDR1 SEHNR and CDR2 FQNEAQ (reference sequence). The ends lost 1 base at V and 13 bases at J; junction bases unmatched: 9. The CDR3 DNA follows: TGTGCCAGCAGCTTAGAGACTAGCGGGAGGGGCGATGTCCAGTTCTTC. Amino acid sequence: CASSLETSGRGDVQFF.